Included here is one TCR beta chain sequence, with context. Germline V CDR1 and CDR2: LGHNA, YSLEER. Losses at the gene ends were 4 bases for V and 7 bases for J; bases not matched to a gene: 15. This CDR3 is 18 amino acids long. These data belong to a study of blood T cell repertoires in COVID-19. Profiled with immunoSEQ multiplex PCR; TCRdb holds only in-frame clones, not every one. In the table there are 95,000 to 150,000 clones, about 83% of which are singletons. Sequenced material: PBMCs or T cells enriched from blood (not recorded which). The chain links TRBV4-3 to TRBJ2-2; TRBD2 matches 10 bases. This receptor was identified in a woman aged 30 to 39 who had recovered from COVID-19. The DNA of the CDR3 is TGCGCCAGCAGCCGAACAGCGGGAGGGTCCTATGAAAACGGGGAGCTGTTTTTT. It codes for CASSRTAGGSYENGELFF.